The 24 T cell receptor beta chains below all came from one sample that was sequenced in a study of blood T cell repertoires in COVID-19 (dated by TCRdb to 2020 to 2022). To prepare the library, the immunoSEQ multiplex PCR assay was applied. TCRdb carries this immuneACCESS record with in-frame sequences only. Its versions omit some clonotypes, under half of them owing to an unresolved V gene in the studies checked, with the rest unexplained. This sample is represented by about 120,000 clones; over 60% of them were singletons. The top ten clones comprise around 4.1% of the sample. Sequenced material: peripheral blood. All receptors derive from a woman aged 80 or over with acute or convalescent COVID-19.

J is TRBJ2-7 and V is TRBV6-2 or TRBV6-3; 14 bases align to TRBD2. The CDR3 is 17 amino acids. Germline V gives CDR1 MNHEY, CDR2 SVGEGT. The trim removed 3 bases at V and 3 bases at J, leaving 7 bases unmatched. Here the CDR3 DNA reads TGTGCCAGCAGTTATGGACTAGCGGGGGGAATTATCTACGAGCAGTACTTC. It codes for CASSYGLAGGIIYEQYF.

This chain uses TRBV4-2 with TRBJ1-4; D is unclear. The CDR3 sequence is 14 residues long. Trimming left V 4 bases short and J 2 bases short, with 8 bases between. The germline gives CDR1 LGHNA, CDR2 YNFKEQ. CDR3 nucleotides: TGTGCCAGCAGCCTTGAGGATACTAATGAAAAACTGTTTTTT. It specifies CASSLEDTNEKLFF.

The J gene is TRBJ1-3, the V gene TRBV14; D is perhaps TRBD1 (5 bases). Germline V lookup: CDR1 SGHDN, CDR2 FVKESK. V shed 5 bases and J shed 0 bases, with 11 bases lying between them. This CDR3 has 15 amino acids. This chain's CDR3 is CASSAHRSSGNTIYF. The CDR3, as DNA: TGTGCCAGCAGCGCTCACAGGAGCTCTGGAAACACCATATATTTT.

This clone was seen only once. The rearrangement links TRBV29-1 to TRBJ1-5; no reliable D call. Germline lookup yields CDR1 SQVTM and CDR2 ANQGSEA. This CDR3 has 12 amino acids. With 4 bases removed from V and 5 bases from J, the gap between germline ends came to 9 bases. The CDR3 loop is CSVGSGDQPQHF. CDR3 bases: TGCAGCGTTGGATCCGGGGATCAGCCCCAGCATTTT.

As DNA, the CDR3 is TGTGCCAGCAGCGCGACAGGGGGGATTGGGTCCAACTATGGCTACACCTTC. It codes for CASSATGGIGSNYGYTF. V usage is TRBV7-3 and J usage is TRBJ1-2; 9 positions match TRBD1. V was clipped by 5 bases and J by 2 bases; unmatched bases: 12. CDR1 and CDR2 (germline): SGHTA, FQGTGA. This CDR3 comprises 17 residues.

This clone showed up just a few times. The chain has TRBV4-1 and TRBJ1-1; D remains unclear. The CDR3 is 13 amino acids. Deletions cut 0 bases from V and 8 bases from J, with 10 bases between. Germline CDR1 MGHRA, CDR2 YSYEKL. The CDR3 loop reads CASSQDIQREAFF. CDR3 nucleotides: TGCGCCAGCAGCCAAGATATCCAGCGCGAAGCTTTCTTT.

V gene TRBV7-3 combines with J gene TRBJ2-1, with 11 bases that match TRBD2. The CDR3 runs to 15 residues. J was trimmed by 7 bases and V by 4 bases; bases with no gene match: 6. The germline gives CDR1 SGHTA, CDR2 FQGTGA. The CDR3 region has the DNA TGTGCCAGCAGCTACACTAGCGGGAGAGGTAATGAGCAGTTCTTC. Translation: CASSYTSGRGNEQFF. The full variable domain, in which reference TRBV7-3 and TRBJ2-1 provide the parts outside the CDR3, is GAGVSQTPSNKVTEKGKYVELRCDPISGHTALYWYRQSLGQGPEFLIYFQGTGAADDSGLPNDRFFAVRPEGSVSTLKIQRTERGDSAVYLCASSYTSGRGNEQFFGPGTRLTVL.

The V gene is TRBV6-2 or TRBV6-3, the J gene TRBJ2-1; 14 nucleotides agree with TRBD2. The CDR3 length is 17 residues. V was pared by 5 bases and J by 5 bases, with 8 bases of the junction left unmatched. Germline values: CDR1 MNHEY, CDR2 SVGEGT. The DNA of the CDR3 is TGTGCCAGCAGTGGCCACGGACTAGCGGGGGGAAACAATGAGCAGTTCTTC. It translates to CASSGHGLAGGNNEQFF.

The CDR3 nucleotides read TGTGCCACCAGCAAACTGACAGGGGGCTCCTACGAGCAGTACTTC. Protein sequence: CATSKLTGGSYEQYF. V and J are TRBV15 and TRBJ2-7; TRBD1 agrees at 9 bases. CDR3 size: 15 residues. Trimming took 4 bases from V and 0 from J; bases not matched to a gene: 4. Germline V gives CDR1 LNHNV, CDR2 YYDKDF (reference sequence).

This clone has only one observation. The chain couples TRBV7-2 to TRBJ1-1, with 7 bases lining up with TRBD1. J was trimmed by 7 bases and V by 5 bases; bases with no gene match: 7. From germline, CDR1 is SGHTA and CDR2 FQGNSA. The CDR3 spans 13 residues. The CDR3 reads CASSAYRGGEAFF. CDR3 coding DNA: TGTGCCAGCAGCGCCTACAGGGGTGGTGAAGCTTTCTTT.

The V gene is TRBV5-1, the J gene TRBJ2-4; no reliable D call. CDR1 and CDR2 (germline): SGHRS, YFSETQ. This CDR3 has 17 residues. The V end lost 4 bases, the J end lost 6 bases, and 23 bases lay between the germline ends. CDR3 residues: CASSIDPLAGLGNIQYF. The CDR3 DNA follows: TGCGCCAGCAGCATAGACCCCCTGGCCGGGTTGGGAAACATTCAGTACTTC.

The V gene is TRBV5-4, the J gene TRBJ2-6; D might be TRBD1 (5 bases). V was shortened by 4 bases and J by 0 bases, with 14 bases between the two germline ends. Germline-derived CDR1 and CDR2 are SGHNT and YYREEE (reference sequence). This CDR3 spans 17 amino acids. CDR3 amino acids: CASSPRTGPSGANVLTF. The CDR3 DNA reads as TGTGCCAGCAGCCCCCGTACAGGTCCCTCTGGGGCCAACGTCCTGACTTTC.

This chain uses TRBV7-2 with TRBJ1-5; D call uncertain. The CDR3 loop spans 12 amino acids. From germline, CDR1 is SGHTA and CDR2 FQGNSA. V lost 7 bases, J lost 0 bases, and 4 bases lay in between. The CDR3 coding sequence is TGTGCCAGCACAGATAGCAATCAGCCCCAGCATTTT. This gives the protein CASTDSNQPQHF. Full variable domain (outside the CDR3, taken from reference TRBV7-2 and TRBJ1-5): GAGVSQSPSNKVTEKGKDVELRCDPISGHTALYWYRQSLGQGLEFLIYFQGNSAPDKSGLPSDRFSAERTGGSVSTLTIQRTQQEDSAVYLCASTDSNQPQHFGDGTRLSIL.

This chain uses TRBV6-5 with TRBJ1-3, with TRBD1 as a possible D gene (6 bases). Germline loops: CDR1 MNHEY, CDR2 SVGAGI. Trimming stripped 5 bases from V and 4 bases from J, with 12 bases between. There are 14 residues in the CDR3. The CDR3 reads CASSTQGVGNTIYF. CDR3 sequence (DNA): TGTGCCAGCAGTACACAGGGAGTGGGAAACACCATATATTTT.

The rearrangement joins TRBV2 to TRBJ2-1; the match to TRBD2 covers 11 bases. The CDR3 spans 15 residues. The ends lost 10 bases at V and 7 bases at J; junction bases unmatched: 12. Germline lookup yields CDR1 SNHLY and CDR2 FYNNEI. The CDR3 protein is CATHPGTSGSNEQFF. In DNA, the CDR3 is TGTGCCACCCACCCCGGGACTAGCGGTTCTAATGAGCAGTTCTTC.

Here the CDR3 DNA reads TGTGCCAGTAGTAAAGACCGGGATCAGCCCCAGCATTTT. Translating it yields CASSKDRDQPQHF. The chain is built from TRBV19 and TRBJ1-5, with no clear D. CDR3 size: 13 residues. V was trimmed by 4 bases and J by 5 bases, leaving 9 bases between them. Looked up from germline, CDR1 is LNHDA and CDR2 is SQIVND (reference sequence).

Comment on this clone: This same CDR3 is encoded by further DNA sequences in the sample. The gene calls are TRBV28 and TRBJ2-7; tentative D call: TRBD2 (6 bases). V was pared by 9 bases and J by 6 bases, with 15 bases between. The CDR3 spans 12 residues. Germline V gene data show CDR1 as MDHEN and CDR2 as SYDVKM. The CDR3 region has the DNA TGTGCCAGTAGTCCGTTGACTAGCGAGCAGTACTTC. This codes for CASSPLTSEQYF.

The rearrangement joins TRBV11-2 to TRBJ1-2; D ambiguous. The V gene's germline CDR1 is SGHAT and CDR2 FQNNGV. This CDR3 has 15 amino acids. Trimming took 0 bases from V and 8 from J, leaving 16 bases between them. The CDR3 reads CASSLDMGSVDGYTF. CDR3 sequence (DNA): TGTGCCAGCAGCTTAGATATGGGCTCCGTCGACGGCTACACCTTC.

The rearrangement uses TRBV19 and TRBJ2-4; tentatively, D is TRBD2 (5 bases). The CDR3 is 14 residues long. Germline V CDR1 and CDR2: LNHDA, SQIVND (reference sequence). V lost 3 bases and J lost 5, with 11 bases in between. The CDR3 DNA sequence: TGTGCCAGTAGTATCGGTAGAGGGCAAAACATTCAGTACTTC. Translating it yields CASSIGRGQNIQYF.

The rearrangement uses TRBV4-1 and TRBJ2-7; the D gene is possibly TRBD2 (6 bases). The CDR3 loop spans 15 amino acids. The germline V gene has CDR1 MGHRA and CDR2 YSYEKL. Trimming left V 1 base short and J 0 bases short, with 10 bases between. CDR3 protein: CASSQGGGYSYEQYF. The CDR3 nucleotides are TGCGCCAGCAGCCAAGGTGGGGGGTACTCCTACGAGCAGTACTTC.

The rearrangement links TRBV24-1 to TRBJ2-1, with TRBD2 matching 7 bases. V shed 1 base, J shed 0 bases, and the junction held 8 bases outside the gene matches. The CDR3 length is 18 residues. Per the germline V gene, CDR1 is KGHDR and CDR2 is SFDVKD. The CDR3 loop is CATSDFGRGGSSYNEQFF. The CDR3 nucleotides are TGTGCCACCAGTGATTTTGGGCGGGGAGGGAGCTCCTACAATGAGCAGTTCTTC.

This chain joins TRBV11-2 and TRBJ1-5; a possible D gene is TRBD1 (6 bases). Germline V gene sequence: CDR1 SGHAT, CDR2 FQNNGV. V was clipped by 5 bases and J by 5 bases, with 10 bases between them. This CDR3 comprises 13 residues. CDR3 region: CASSLNRDQPQHF. Written as DNA, the CDR3 is TGTGCCAGCAGCCTGAACAGGGATCAGCCCCAGCATTTT.

The J gene is TRBJ1-2, the V gene TRBV2, with TRBD1 matching 7 bases. The germline CDR1 and CDR2 sequences are SNHLY and FYNNEI. The CDR3 spans 14 residues. V gave up 4 bases and J gave up 6 bases; unmatched junction bases: 8. The CDR3 DNA reads as TGTGCCAGCAGTGGTGGAGGACAGGTTCATGGCTACACCTTC. It codes for CASSGGGQVHGYTF. The full variable domain, in which reference TRBV2 and TRBJ1-2 provide the parts outside the CDR3, is EPEVTQTPSHQVTQMGQEVILRCVPISNHLYFYWYRQILGQKVEFLVSFYNNEISEKSEIFDDQFSVERPDGSNFTLKIRSTKLEDSAMYFCASSGGGQVHGYTFGSGTRLTVV.

The chain uses TRBV5-5 and TRBJ2-5, with 10 bases fitting TRBD2. CDR3 length: 14 amino acids. The trim removed 2 bases at V and 5 bases at J, leaving 3 bases unmatched. Germline lookup yields CDR1 SGHKS and CDR2 YYEKEE (reference sequence). The CDR3 loop is CASSLLAGTETQYF. In DNA form, the CDR3 reads TGTGCCAGCAGCTTACTAGCGGGAACGGAGACCCAGTACTTC. The full variable domain, rest sourced from reference TRBV5-5 and TRBJ2-5, is DAGVTQSPTHLIKTRGQQVTLRCSPISGHKSVSWYQQVLGQGPQFIFQYYEKEERGRGNFPDRFSARQFPNYSSELNVNALLLGDSALYLCASSLLAGTETQYFGPGTRLLVL.